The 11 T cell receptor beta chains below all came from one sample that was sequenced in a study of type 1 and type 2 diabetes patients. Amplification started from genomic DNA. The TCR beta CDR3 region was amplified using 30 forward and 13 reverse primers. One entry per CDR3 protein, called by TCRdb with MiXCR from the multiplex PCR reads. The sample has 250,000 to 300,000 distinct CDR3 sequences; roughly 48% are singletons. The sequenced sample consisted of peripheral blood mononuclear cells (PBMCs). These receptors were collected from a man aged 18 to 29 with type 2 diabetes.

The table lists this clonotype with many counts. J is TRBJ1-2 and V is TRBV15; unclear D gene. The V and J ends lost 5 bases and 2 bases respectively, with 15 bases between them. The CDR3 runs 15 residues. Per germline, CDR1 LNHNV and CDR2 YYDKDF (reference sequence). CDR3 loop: CATSATDPRNYGYTF. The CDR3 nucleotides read TGTGCCACCAGCGCTACGGACCCACGAAACTATGGCTACACCTTC.

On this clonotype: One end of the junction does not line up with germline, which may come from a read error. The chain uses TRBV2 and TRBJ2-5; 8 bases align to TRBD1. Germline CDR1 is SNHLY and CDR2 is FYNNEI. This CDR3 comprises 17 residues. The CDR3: CATSDPGRGQIQETQYF. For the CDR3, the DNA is TGTGCCACCAGTGATCCCGGCAGGGGGCAGATCCAAGAGACCCAGTACTTC.

The CDR3 spells CASSGTAKDEQFF. The CDR3 nucleotides read TGTGCCAGCAGCGGGACTGCTAAAGATGAGCAGTTCTTC. V usage is TRBV12-3 or TRBV12-4 and J usage is TRBJ2-1, with D perhaps TRBD2 (6 bases). V lost 6 bases, J lost 8 bases, and 14 bases lay in between. This CDR3 is built from 13 residues.

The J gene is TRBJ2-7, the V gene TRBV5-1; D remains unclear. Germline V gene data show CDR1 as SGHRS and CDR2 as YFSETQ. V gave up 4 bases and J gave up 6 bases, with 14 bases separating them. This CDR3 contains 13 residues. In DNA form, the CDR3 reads TGCGCCAGCAGCCAGTCTGATGGTGGCGAGCAGTACTTC. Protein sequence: CASSQSDGGEQYF.

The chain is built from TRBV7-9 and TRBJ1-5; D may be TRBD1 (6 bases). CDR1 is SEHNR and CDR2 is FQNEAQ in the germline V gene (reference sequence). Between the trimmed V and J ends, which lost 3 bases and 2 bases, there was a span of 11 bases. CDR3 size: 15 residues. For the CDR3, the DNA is TGTGCCAGCAGCTTCGGGGGCTTAGGCAATCAGCCCCAGCATTTT. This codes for CASSFGGLGNQPQHF.

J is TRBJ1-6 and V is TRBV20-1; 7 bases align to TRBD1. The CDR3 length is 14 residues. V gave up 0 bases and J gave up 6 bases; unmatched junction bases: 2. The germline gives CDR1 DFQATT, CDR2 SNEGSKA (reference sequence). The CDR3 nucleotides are TGCAGTGCTAGAGAAGGGACAGCTAATTCACCCCTCCACTTT. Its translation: CSAREGTANSPLHF.

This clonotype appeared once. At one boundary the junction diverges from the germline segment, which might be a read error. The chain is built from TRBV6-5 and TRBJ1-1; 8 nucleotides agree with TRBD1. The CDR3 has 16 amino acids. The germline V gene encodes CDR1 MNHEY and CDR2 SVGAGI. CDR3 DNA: TGTGCCATCAGTGACTGGGACAGGCGGGCGGACACTGAAGCTTTCTTT. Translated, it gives CAISDWDRRADTEAFF.

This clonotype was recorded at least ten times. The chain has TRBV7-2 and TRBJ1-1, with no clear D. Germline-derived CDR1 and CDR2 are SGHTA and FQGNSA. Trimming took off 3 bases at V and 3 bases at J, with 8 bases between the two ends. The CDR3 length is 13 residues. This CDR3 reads CASSFPPDTEAFF. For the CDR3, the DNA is TGTGCCAGCAGCTTCCCGCCGGACACTGAAGCTTTCTTT.

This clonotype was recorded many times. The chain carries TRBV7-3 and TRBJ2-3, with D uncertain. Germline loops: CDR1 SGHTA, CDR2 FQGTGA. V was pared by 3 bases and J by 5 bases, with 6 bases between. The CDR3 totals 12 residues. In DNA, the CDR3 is TGTGCCAGCAGCTTTGATGGAGATACGCAGTATTTT. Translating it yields CASSFDGDTQYF.

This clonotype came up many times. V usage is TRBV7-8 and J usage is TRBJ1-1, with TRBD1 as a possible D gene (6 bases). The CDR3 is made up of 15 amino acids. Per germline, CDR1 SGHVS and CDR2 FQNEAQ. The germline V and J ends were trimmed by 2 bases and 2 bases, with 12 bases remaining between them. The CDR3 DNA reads TGTGCCAGCAGCTTACTCAGGGGAGTAAACACTGAAGCTTTCTTT. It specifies CASSLLRGVNTEAFF.

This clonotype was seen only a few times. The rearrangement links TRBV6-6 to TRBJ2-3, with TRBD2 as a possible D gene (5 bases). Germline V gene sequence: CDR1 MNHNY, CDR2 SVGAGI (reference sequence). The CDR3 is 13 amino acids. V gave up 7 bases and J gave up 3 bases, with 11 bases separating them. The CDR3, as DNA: TGTGCCAGCAAGGTTGAGGGAACAGATACGCAGTATTTT. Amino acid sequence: CASKVEGTDTQYF.